Below, 20 T cell receptor beta chains from the same sample are listed, as sequenced in a study of identifying expanded T cells in peripheral blood. Sequencing was performed with immunoSEQ multiplex PCR; in TCRdb, only in-frame clones are kept and a portion is missing. The sample lists some 90,000 clones; around 87% were seen once. Material for sequencing was blood. These receptors all come from a person aged 18-69 years in good health.

The chain is built from TRBV7-2 and TRBJ2-2, with D unresolved. With 5 bases removed from V and 0 bases from J, the gap between germline ends came to 13 bases. CDR1 and CDR2 from the germline V gene are SGHTA and FQGNSA. This CDR3 region has 16 residues. In DNA, the CDR3 is TGTGCCAGCAGCCAGGAGACTGGAGCGAACACCGGGGAGCTGTTTTTT. It codes for CASSQETGANTGELFF.

The CDR3 DNA reads TGTGCCATCAGTAGACACCGGGACAGGGGGCTAGAATCTGGAAACACCATATATTTT. This encodes CAISRHRDRGLESGNTIYF. V gene TRBV10-3 combines with J gene TRBJ1-3, with 12 positions matching TRBD1. The CDR3 runs to 19 residues. Germline CDR1 and CDR2: ENHRY and SYGVKD. The V gene end was trimmed by 5 bases and the J gene end by 1 base; junction bases not matched to a gene: 12.

The chain recombines TRBV2 with TRBJ1-6; D remains ambiguous. Germline V gene lookup returns CDR1 SNHLY and CDR2 FYNNEI. CDR3 size: 15 residues. Trimming removed 8 bases from V and 0 bases from J, with 11 bases in between. CDR3 sequence (DNA): TGTGCCAGCGAGGGAGGGTTCTCCTATAATTCACCCCTCCACTTT. Its translation: CASEGGFSYNSPLHF.

The gene calls are TRBV18 and TRBJ2-7, with 8 nucleotides matching TRBD1. After removal of 1 base from V and 5 bases from J, the junction contained 7 bases not matched to a gene. The germline gives CDR1 KGHSH, CDR2 LQKENI. The CDR3 extends over 15 amino acids. In DNA form, the CDR3 reads TGTGCCAGCTCACCACGTAATCAGGGGGCCCACGAGCAGTACTTC. Amino acid sequence: CASSPRNQGAHEQYF.

The J gene is TRBJ2-2, the V gene TRBV6-1; possibly TRBD2 for D (5 bases). Germline CDR1 and CDR2: MNHNS and SASEGT. The CDR3 consists of 15 residues. The ends were cut back, 1 base at V and 4 bases at J, with 10 bases in the middle. CDR3 coding DNA: TGTGCCAGCAGTGAAGGAGGGTGGAGCACCGGGGAGCTGTTTTTT. This encodes CASSEGGWSTGELFF.

The rearrangement uses TRBV6-1 and TRBJ2-7; TRBD1 might be the D (5 bases). The ends were cut back, 0 bases at V and 3 bases at J, with 18 bases in the middle. Germline V gives CDR1 MNHNS, CDR2 SASEGT. The CDR3 runs 17 residues. The CDR3 region is CASSEAPFMTDLYEQYF. CDR3 sequence (DNA): TGTGCCAGCAGTGAAGCTCCCTTTATGACAGACCTCTACGAGCAGTACTTC.

This clone was found a few times. The chain employs TRBV21-1 and TRBJ1-2. TRBV21-1 is a documented pseudogene. This CDR3 contains 14 residues. The CDR3 loop reads CASSKRDYARGYTF. The CDR3 nucleotides read TGTGCCAGCAGCAAACGAGACTACGCTAGAGGCTACACCTTC.

The rearrangement uses TRBV6-1 and TRBJ2-3, with D perhaps being TRBD1 or TRBD2 (5 bases each). Trimming removed 3 bases from V and 6 bases from J, with 19 bases in between. The CDR3 runs 16 residues. The germline CDR1 and CDR2 sequences are MNHNS and SASEGT. Here the CDR3 DNA reads TGTGCCAGCAGTGACGCTTGGGACCGGGCTGAGGATACGCAGTATTTT. Its translation is CASSDAWDRAEDTQYF.

The V call is TRBV7-6, the J call TRBJ1-1; D is unresolved. The CDR3 totals 14 residues. Germline values: CDR1 SGHVS, CDR2 FNYEAQ. Trimming removed 5 bases at V and 2 bases at J, with 12 bases between. In DNA, the CDR3 is TGTGCCAGCAGCCAGCGGATTACTAACACTGAAGCTTTCTTT. Residues: CASSQRITNTEAFF.

This chain connects TRBV7-9 to TRBJ2-5; 7 bases fit TRBD2. CDR1 and CDR2 (germline): SEHNR, FQNEAQ (reference sequence). The CDR3 extends over 15 amino acids. The V and J ends lost 8 bases and 2 bases, in that order; junction bases with no gene match: 11. CDR3 bases: TGTGCCAGCCCCGGGGCAAGCGGGATACAAGAGACCCAGTACTTC. Protein: CASPGASGIQETQYF.

The DNA of the CDR3 is TGTGCCAGTAGTTCCCCCCTCGACAGTTATAGCAATCAGCCCCAGCATTTT. This gives the protein CASSSPLDSYSNQPQHF. This rearrangement joins TRBV19 to TRBJ1-5; a weak D match, TRBD1 (5 bases). Per germline, CDR1 LNHDA and CDR2 SQIVND (reference sequence). The CDR3 length is 17 residues. With 5 bases removed from V and 0 bases from J, the gap between germline ends came to 17 bases. Based on the CDR3 plus reference TRBV19 and TRBJ1-5, the full variable domain is DGGITQSPKYLFRKEGQNVTLSCEQNLNHDAMYWYRQDPGQGLRLIYYSQIVNDFQKGDIAEGYSVSREKKESFPLTVTSAQKNPTAFYLCASSSPLDSYSNQPQHFGDGTRLSIL.

This clone was seen more than once but under ten times. The chain links TRBV2 to TRBJ1-2; no clear D. V lost 0 bases and J lost 0, with 8 bases in between. This CDR3 region has 15 residues. Germline assignment: CDR1 SNHLY and CDR2 FYNNEI. The chain's CDR3 is CASSEAGIPNYGYTF. In DNA form, the CDR3 reads TGTGCCAGCAGTGAAGCAGGGATACCTAACTATGGCTACACCTTC. Full variable domain (missing parts from reference TRBV2 and TRBJ1-2): EPEVTQTPSHQVTQMGQEVILRCVPISNHLYFYWYRQILGQKVEFLVSFYNNEISEKSEIFDDQFSVERPDGSNFTLKIRSTKLEDSAMYFCASSEAGIPNYGYTFGSGTRLTVV.

J is TRBJ1-3 and V is TRBV4-3; maybe TRBD1 (5 bases). The CDR3 has 14 residues. Looked up from germline, CDR1 is LGHNA and CDR2 is YSLEER. With 0 bases removed from V and 5 bases from J, the gap between germline ends came to 8 bases. Here the CDR3 reads CASSQETVRNTIYF. The CDR3 DNA reads TGCGCCAGCAGCCAAGAGACAGTCCGAAACACCATATATTTT.

This clone came up a few times. The chain links TRBV7-6 to TRBJ2-2; weak D call: TRBD2 (6 bases). V was clipped by 10 bases and J by 0 bases, with 15 bases between them. The CDR3 spans 15 residues. Germline V gives CDR1 SGHVS, CDR2 FNYEAQ. The CDR3 nucleotides are TGTGCCACCCGGAGGGAGTCCGCGAACACCGGGGAGCTGTTTTTT. The encoded protein is CATRRESANTGELFF.

This clone has just one count. This chain links TRBV5-1 with TRBJ2-2, with 7 bases lining up with TRBD1. There are 16 residues in the CDR3. Germline CDR1 reads SGHRS; CDR2 reads YFSETQ. V lost 2 bases and J lost 2; bases outside the gene matches: 6. The CDR3 DNA follows: TGCGCCAGCAGCTTCAACCAGGGGGAAAACACCGGGGAGCTGTTTTTT. It specifies CASSFNQGENTGELFF.

The chain carries TRBV29-1 and TRBJ2-4; tentatively, D is TRBD1 (5 bases). The length of the CDR3 is 12 residues. V was pared by 4 bases and J by 7 bases, with 11 bases between. CDR1 and CDR2 from the germline V gene are SQVTM and ANQGSEA. The CDR3 spells CSVATPGNIQYF. The CDR3 DNA sequence: TGCAGCGTTGCCACCCCAGGGAACATTCAGTACTTC. The full variable domain, with the rest looked up from reference TRBV29-1 and TRBJ2-4, is SAVISQKPSRDICQRGTSLTIQCQVDSQVTMMFWYRQQPGQSLTLIATANQGSEATYESGFVIDKFPISRPNLTFSTLTVSNMSPEDSSIYLCSVATPGNIQYFGAGTRLSVL.

The chain links TRBV2 to TRBJ1-2; no reliable D call. The V gene's germline CDR1 is SNHLY and CDR2 FYNNEI. The CDR3 has 11 amino acids. Between the trimmed V and J ends, which lost 7 bases and 4 bases, there was a span of 7 bases. The CDR3 reads CASTNSYGYTF. CDR3 bases: TGTGCCAGCACGAATTCCTATGGCTACACCTTC.

The V gene is TRBV4-3, the J gene TRBJ2-3; perhaps TRBD2 as D (6 bases). V was shortened by 3 bases and J by 2 bases, with 12 bases between the two germline ends. The CDR3 has 15 amino acids. Germline CDR1 LGHNA, CDR2 YSLEER. The CDR3: CASSQETRDTDTQYF. DNA of the CDR3: TGCGCCAGCAGCCAGGAGACTAGGGACACAGATACGCAGTATTTT.

The chain joins TRBV4-1 to TRBJ1-5; D uncertain. V was clipped by 4 bases and J by 7 bases, with 11 bases between them. The CDR3 has 13 amino acids. Germline CDR1 MGHRA, CDR2 YSYEKL. The CDR3 protein is CASSRIHGQPQHF. The CDR3 bases are TGCGCCAGCAGCCGAATTCACGGGCAGCCCCAGCATTTT.

The chain recombines TRBV9 with TRBJ2-4; D gene uncertain. Germline lookup yields CDR1 SGDLS and CDR2 YYNGEE. The CDR3 runs 16 residues. V lost 1 base to trimming and J lost 2 bases, with 13 bases between them. CDR3 DNA: TGTGCCAGCAGCGTAAACTGGGCAGGTTCCAAAAACATTCAGTACTTC. Its protein product is CASSVNWAGSKNIQYF.